The T cell receptor (beta chain) described here comes from a study of human T cells and chemical hapten exposure. The study's library attached unique molecular identifiers to single cDNA molecules. From the RACE reads, TCRdb called clonotypes with MiXCR, one entry per CDR3 protein. The sample comprises under 75,000 distinct CDR3 sequences, 11% of which are singletons, and 1.4% rests with the top ten. Time point defined: patch test 3, about 24 weeks after DPC sensitization. Treatment meaning: therapeutic diphenylcyclopropenone sensitization with weekly scalp DPC. This clonotype turned up a few times. The receptor's source is a woman aged 45-59 years with alopecia areata. Some clones in this sample may be carry-over from other donors' samples. The sample here was whole blood, taken in connection with sensitization to the hapten diphenylcyclopropenone (DPC).

The CDR3 DNA reads as TGTGCCAGCAGCTTGGGCAGGGTGTGGGCAACTAATGAAAAACTGTTTTTT. Amino acid sequence: CASSLGRVWATNEKLFF. V usage is TRBV5-6 and J usage is TRBJ1-4; D is perhaps TRBD1 (5 bases). The CDR3 totals 17 residues. Germline CDR1 is SGHDT and CDR2 is YYEEEE. The V end was cut by 0 bases, the J end by 0 bases, with 12 bases between.